This is a list of T cell receptor beta chains from one sample in a study of control samples from healthy donors and cancer patients. Some clones are missing from TCRdb's copy, which holds only in-frame ones; the method was immunoSEQ multiplex PCR. The sample yields approximately 120,000 clones, about 90% seen once. The sequenced material came from blood. Receptors originate from a man aged 60 to 69 in good health. Both conserved end residues are part of each CDR3. The D gene is left open where the match is weak. The listing skips clone size in some rows; elsewhere it reads once, few, many or a size class.

>16|-|-|TRBV19|TRBJ1-6
TGTGCCAGTAGTATCGGCGGGGGCAGGGTGAATTCACCCCTCCACTTT
CASSIGGGRVNSPLHF
>15|-|TRBD1|TRBV6-6|TRBJ1-5
TGTGCCAGCAGGCAACTAGGACAGGGCGGGCGGCCCCAGCATTTT
CASRQLGQGGRPQHF
>14|-|TRBD2|TRBV24-1|TRBJ2-3
TGTGCCCCGTTTAGCGGGGGCCAATCCGATACGCAGTATTTT
CAPFSGGQSDTQYF
>15|few|-|TRBV6-5|TRBJ1-3
TGTGCCAGCAGTTTGACAGGATCCTCTGGAAACACCATATATTTT
CASSLTGSSGNTIYF
>17|-|-|TRBV2|TRBJ1-5
TGTGCCAGCAGTTGGACAGCTGGGGAATATAGCAATCAGCCCCAGCATTTT
CASSWTAGEYSNQPQHF
>15|-|TRBD1|TRBV18|TRBJ1-1
TGTGCCAGCTCACAACCGGGACAGGGGGACACTGAAGCTTTCTTT
CASSQPGQGDTEAFF
>15|-|-|TRBV6-5|TRBJ2-2
TGTGCCAGCAGTCCCCGTGTAGCCATCACCGGGGAGCTGTTTTTT
CASSPRVAITGELFF
>16|-|TRBD2|TRBV7-2|TRBJ2-1
TGTGCCAGCAGCTGGACGGGACTAGCGCGGTACAATGAGCAGTTCTTC
CASSWTGLARYNEQFF
>15|-|TRBD2|TRBV6-6|TRBJ2-5
TGTGCCAGCAGCCGCGGGACTAGCGGGGGAGAGACCCAGTACTTC
CASSRGTSGGETQYF
>17|-|-|TRBV7-9|TRBJ1-5
TGTGCCAGCAGCTTAGGCCCAGGGGCGATGGGCAATCAGCCCCAGCATTTT
CASSLGPGAMGNQPQHF
>14|once|-|TRBV27|TRBJ2-1
TGTGCCAGCAGTATAAACAGGGTGGGATACGAGCAGTTCTTC
CASSINRVGYEQFF
>15|-|-|TRBV6-2/TRBV6-3|TRBJ2-3
TGTGCCAGCAGCCAGGGTCACTTGGTAGGCGGTACGCAGTATTTT
CASSQGHLVGGTQYF
>16|-|-|TRBV7-3|TRBJ1-5
TGTGCCAGCAGCTTAGCCGGGCATCCGAGCAATCAGCCCCAGCATTTT
CASSLAGHPSNQPQHF
>13|once|-|TRBV18|TRBJ2-1
TGTGCCAGCTCAGGGCAGGGATATAGTGAGCAGTTCTTC
CASSGQGYSEQFF
>19|-|TRBD2|TRBV7-3|TRBJ2-2
TGTGCCAGCAGCTCACTCCCGACTAGCGGGGGGGCCTACACCGGGGAGCTGTTTTTT
CASSSLPTSGGAYTGELFF
>14|-|TRBD1|TRBV9|TRBJ2-7
TGTGCCAGCAGCGGGACAGGGGGTGGATACGAGCAGTACTTC
CASSGTGGGYEQYF
>12|-|-|TRBV3-1/TRBV3-2|TRBJ1-2
TGTGCCAGCAGCCAAGCCGGGCATGGCTACACCTTC
CASSQAGHGYTF
>14|-|TRBD1|TRBV18|TRBJ1-1
TGTGCCAGCTCACCTGCAGGGGGGAATACTGAAGCTTTCTTT
CASSPAGGNTEAFF
>15|-|TRBD1|TRBV9|TRBJ1-6
TGTGCCAGCAGCGCTCCCCAGGGGGCTTCTTCACCCCTCCACTTT
CASSAPQGASSPLHF
>17|-|TRBD1|TRBV11-2|TRBJ2-2
TGTGCCAGCAGCAACCAAGCGACAGGGGGGGCTACCGGGGAGCTGTTTTTT
CASSNQATGGATGELFF
>10|-|-|TRBV10-1|TRBJ1-6
TGCGCCAGCAGACACCTACCCCTCCACTTT
CASRHLPLHF
>13|-|TRBD1|TRBV3-1/TRBV3-2|TRBJ2-1
TGTGCCAGCAGGGACAGGGTCTACAATGAGCAGTTCTTC
CASRDRVYNEQFF
>17|-|TRBD1|TRBV9|TRBJ1-3
TGTGCCAGCAGCCCCACGACAGGGGGCTACTCTGGAAACACCATATATTTT
CASSPTTGGYSGNTIYF
>14|-|-|TRBV3-1/TRBV3-2|TRBJ1-6
TGTGCCAGCAGCCCGAACAGACATAATTCACCCCTCCACTTT
CASSPNRHNSPLHF
>14|-|-|TRBV27|TRBJ1-1
TGTGCCAGCAGCCTCAAGCCAAGCGACACTGAAGCTTTCTTT
CASSLKPSDTEAFF
>10|-|-|TRBV20-1|TRBJ1-1
TGCAGTGCTAGTCAGGGACAAGCTTTCTTT
CSASQGQAFF
>16|-|TRBD1|TRBV6-1|TRBJ2-3
TGTGCCAGCAGTGAACCTGAGGGGGCTCGCACAGATACGCAGTATTTT
CASSEPEGARTDTQYF
>13|-|-|TRBV5-4|TRBJ1-1
TGTGCCAGCTCCTCGACAGCGAACACTGAAGCTTTCTTT
CASSSTANTEAFF
>15|-|-|TRBV2|TRBJ1-5
TGTGCCAGCAGAGTCGGCGACAGCTATTATCAGCCCCAGCATTTT
CASRVGDSYYQPQHF
>12|-|-|TRBV9|TRBJ1-2
TGTGCCAGCAGCAGACAGGAATATGGCTACACCTTC
CASSRQEYGYTF
>13|-|-|TRBV7-9|TRBJ1-1
TGTGCCAGCAGCTTACAGGGCGACACTGAAGCTTTCTTT
CASSLQGDTEAFF